This TCR beta chain was captured in a study of cytomegalovirus exposure and HLA in healthy donors. This CDR3 spans 16 amino acids. The ends were cut back, 3 bases at V and 0 bases at J, with 12 bases in the middle. Germline CDR1 and CDR2: SGHTA and FQGNSA. The study's findings and limits: Overall, some 160 TCR beta chains were annotated as cytomegalovirus-associated. Most TCR sequences were rare, but some public TCRs occurred in many donors.

TCRdb's copy holds only in-frame clones and misses some; the assay was immunoSEQ multiplex PCR. The table lists a few hundred thousand clones, about nine tenths of them singletons, with over 0.8% in the top ten. Comment on this clone: Antigen unknown.

The source of this sequence is a woman aged 18-30 years in good health and CMV-seronegative. The sample comprised PBMCs. V is TRBV7-2 and J is TRBJ1-5, with a weak D call TRBD1 (5 bases). This CDR3 reads CASSFDSYNSNQPQHF. DNA for the CDR3: TGTGCCAGCAGCTTTGACAGTTACAATAGCAATCAGCCCCAGCATTTT. The full variable domain, with the rest looked up from reference TRBV7-2 and TRBJ1-5, is GAGVSQSPSNKVTEKGKDVELRCDPISGHTALYWYRQSLGQGLEFLIYFQGNSAPDKSGLPSDRFSAERTGGSVSTLTIQRTQQEDSAVYLCASSFDSYNSNQPQHFGDGTRLSIL.